Described below is a single T cell receptor beta chain sequence and its context. Libraries were prepared by immunoSEQ multiplex PCR; TCRdb keeps only in-frame clonotypes and omits some of them. The sample has 150,000 to 250,000 clones; approximately 90% are singletons. With V trimmed by 10 bases and J by 6 bases, 5 bases remained unmatched. The germline CDR1 and CDR2 sequences are SNHLY and FYNNEI. The CDR3 is 11 amino acids. The record originates from a study of T cell responses to AZD1222 COVID-19 vaccine. This sample comprised peripheral blood, obtained 28 days after the second AZD1222 dose. This chain links TRBV2 with TRBJ2-7; 8 bases map to TRBD1. The TCR originated in an adult who received the AZD1222 COVID-19 vaccine. DNA of the CDR3: TGTGCCACCTTGACAGGGGCCGAGCAGTACTTC. Its translation is CATLTGAEQYF.